The 8 T cell receptor beta chains below all came from one sample that was sequenced in a study of cytomegalovirus exposure and HLA in healthy donors. PCR employed 60 Vbeta and 13 Jbeta primers. Some clones are missing from TCRdb's copy, which holds only in-frame ones; the method was immunoSEQ multiplex PCR. The repertoire consists of some 150,000 clones, with approximately 78% occurring once and the leading ten covering 8.1%. The sample taken for sequencing was PBMCs. These receptors all come from a woman aged 45-60 years in good health and CMV-seropositive.

This chain links TRBV19 with TRBJ1-1; 7 bases are shared with TRBD1. CDR3 size: 15 residues. Per germline, CDR1 LNHDA and CDR2 SQIVND (reference sequence). After removal of 5 bases from V and 2 bases from J, the junction contained 8 bases not matched to a gene. The CDR3, as DNA: TGTGCCAGTAGTGACCCGGGACAGTTAAACACTGAAGCTTTCTTT. Residues: CASSDPGQLNTEAFF.

The gene calls are TRBV10-3 and TRBJ1-5; 7 positions agree with TRBD1. Looked up from germline, CDR1 is ENHRY and CDR2 is SYGVKD. V was clipped by 5 bases and J by 4 bases; unmatched bases: 5. The CDR3 runs 14 residues. The CDR3 sequence is CAISLTGKNQPQHF. The CDR3 nucleotides are TGTGCCATCAGTCTGACAGGGAAAAATCAGCCCCAGCATTTT.

This clone came up a few times. The V call is TRBV6-1, the J call TRBJ1-2; D may be TRBD1 (5 bases). Trimming took 7 bases from V and 4 from J, leaving 16 bases between them. The CDR3 sequence is 14 residues long. Germline values: CDR1 MNHNS, CDR2 SASEGT. The CDR3 DNA reads TGTGCCAGCACCACCCCAGGGCTCCGCTATGGCTACACCTTC. Translating gives CASTTPGLRYGYTF.

The V and J genes are TRBV7-9 and TRBJ1-2; D possibly corresponds to TRBD1 (6 bases). The V gene lost 2 bases and the J gene lost 2 bases, with 12 bases spanning the gap. The CDR3 totals 15 residues. CDR1 SEHNR and CDR2 FQNEAQ come from the germline V gene (reference sequence). DNA of the CDR3: TGTGCCAGCAGCTTACACGGGGGGCGGAACTATGGCTACACCTTC. It is translated as CASSLHGGRNYGYTF.

The chain has TRBV4-3 and TRBJ2-7, with 7 bases lining up with TRBD1. With 4 bases clipped from V and 3 bases from J, the junction kept 9 bases outside the gene matches. Per the germline V gene, CDR1 is LGHNA and CDR2 is YSLEER. There are 15 residues in the CDR3. Written as DNA, the CDR3 is TGCGCCAGCAGCCGAAAGACAGGGAGTAACTACGAGCAGTACTTC. Its translation: CASSRKTGSNYEQYF.

This clone is a singleton in its sample. V usage is TRBV5-4 and J usage is TRBJ2-7; the match to TRBD2 covers 11 bases. Per the germline V gene, CDR1 is SGHNT and CDR2 is YYREEE (reference sequence). The V segment lost 0 bases and the J segment 4 bases; nucleotides outside the gene matches: 12. CDR3 size: 18 residues. CDR3 protein: CASSLAGLAGPGGYEQYF. The CDR3 region has the DNA TGTGCCAGCAGCTTGGCAGGACTAGCGGGTCCGGGAGGGTACGAGCAGTACTTC.

The rearrangement uses TRBV11-2 and TRBJ1-1, with D possibly TRBD1 on 6 matching bases. The CDR3 has 14 residues. The germline CDR1 and CDR2 sequences are SGHAT and FQNNGV. Trimming left V 7 bases short and J 2 bases short, with 14 bases between. CDR3 sequence (DNA): TGTGCCAGCATCCTGGCACAGGGTAACACTGAAGCTTTCTTT. Translated: CASILAQGNTEAFF. Looking up the rest from reference TRBV11-2 and TRBJ1-1 gives the full variable domain: EAGVAQSPRYKIIEKRQSVAFWCNPISGHATLYWYQQILGQGPKLLIQFQNNGVVDDSQLPKDRFSAERLKGVDSTLKIQPAKLEDSAVYLCASILAQGNTEAFFGQGTRLTVV.

This chain connects TRBV7-9 to TRBJ2-1; 8 bases line up with TRBD2. V shed 5 bases and J 8 bases; nucleotides not matched to a gene: 11. Looked up from germline, CDR1 is SEHNR and CDR2 is FQNEAQ (reference sequence). This CDR3 contains 15 residues. The CDR3 DNA sequence: TGTGCCAGCAGCCAACAGCGGGAGAACCGGCATGAGCAGTTCTTC. Translating it yields CASSQQRENRHEQFF.